The 16 T cell receptor beta chains below all came from one sample that was sequenced in a study of blood T cell repertoires in COVID-19 (dated by TCRdb to the early 2020s). The method was the immunoSEQ multiplex PCR assay. TCRdb mirrors the immuneACCESS table, restricted to in-frame sequences. Some clones are absent from its copies; in checked studies, under half trace to an unresolved V gene, and the reason for the others is unknown. This sample lists under 200,000 clones; 80% to 90% were detected once. Jointly, the top ten make up around 5.4% of the sample. The source material was peripheral blood. The receptors derive from a woman aged 50 to 60 with COVID-19, enrolled during active disease.

The chain employs TRBV19 and TRBJ1-5; D might be TRBD1 (5 bases). This CDR3 contains 17 residues. The V end was cut by 7 bases, the J end by 2 bases, with 21 bases between. Germline CDR1 and CDR2: LNHDA and SQIVND (reference sequence). CDR3 amino acids: CASTSQRGGKGNQPQHF. The CDR3 DNA follows: TGTGCCAGTACCTCCCAGCGGGGGGGGAAAGGCAATCAGCCCCAGCATTTT.

This chain uses TRBV4-3 with TRBJ1-5; 7 nucleotides line up with TRBD1. With 3 bases clipped from V and 8 bases from J, the junction kept 4 bases outside the gene matches. The CDR3 has 13 residues. CDR1 LGHNA and CDR2 YSLEER come from the germline V gene. In DNA form, the CDR3 reads TGCGCCAGCAGCCAGTACAGGGGAGAGCCCCAGCATTTT. Amino acids: CASSQYRGEPQHF.

This clone has only one observation. This sequence joins TRBV5-1 and TRBJ2-5; 9 nucleotides match TRBD1. The CDR3 runs to 14 residues. J was trimmed by 4 bases and V by 2 bases; bases with no gene match: 3. Germline V gene sequence: CDR1 SGHRS, CDR2 YFSETQ. The CDR3 spells CASSLQGAPETQYF. The CDR3, as DNA: TGCGCCAGCAGCTTACAGGGGGCTCCAGAGACCCAGTACTTC.

The chain has TRBV5-1 and TRBJ2-1; 7 bases fit TRBD2. Germline values: CDR1 SGHRS, CDR2 YFSETQ. After removal of 0 bases from V and 4 bases from J, the junction contained 7 bases not matched to a gene. This CDR3 spans 16 amino acids. The CDR3 nucleotides read TGCGCCAGCAGCTTGGCCGGGACCGGGGGGTACAATGAGCAGTTCTTC. As protein: CASSLAGTGGYNEQFF.

The J gene is TRBJ1-5, the V gene TRBV10-3; D uncertain. The CDR3 spans 15 residues. V was trimmed by 0 bases and J by 5 bases, leaving 11 bases between them. CDR1 and CDR2 (germline): ENHRY, SYGVKD. The CDR3 DNA follows: TGTGCCATCAGTGAGTCAGGCGTGGGAGATCAGCCCCAGCATTTT. Protein: CAISESGVGDQPQHF.

The V and J genes are TRBV6-5 and TRBJ1-6; D possibly corresponds to TRBD1 (6 bases). The CDR3 length is 15 residues. Looked up from germline, CDR1 is MNHEY and CDR2 is SVGAGI. V lost 7 bases and J lost 10, with 20 bases in between. DNA for the CDR3: TGTGCCAGCAAAGGGGGTGGGGCCCCTGGATCACCCCTCCACTTT. It encodes CASKGGGAPGSPLHF.

The genes are TRBV7-2 and TRBJ2-1; D unclear. The CDR3 length is 14 residues. The V end lost 2 bases, the J end lost 6 bases, and 11 bases lay between the germline ends. Germline CDR1 is SGHTA and CDR2 is FQGNSA. The CDR3 DNA follows: TGTGCCAGCAGCTTAAGACCCACGGGCAATGAGCAGTTCTTC. Its translation: CASSLRPTGNEQFF. Using reference TRBV7-2 and TRBJ2-1 for the parts outside the CDR3, the full variable domain is GAGVSQSPSNKVTEKGKDVELRCDPISGHTALYWYRQSLGQGLEFLIYFQGNSAPDKSGLPSDRFSAERTGGSVSTLTIQRTQQEDSAVYLCASSLRPTGNEQFFGPGTRLTVL.

The chain employs TRBV9 and TRBJ2-3, with D possibly matching TRBD2 (5 bases). This CDR3 is built from 15 residues. Per germline, CDR1 SGDLS and CDR2 YYNGEE. Trimming took off 4 bases at V and 6 bases at J, with 18 bases between the two ends. CDR3 bases: TGTGCCAGCAGCCCCGCATCTAGCTTATATGATACGCAGTATTTT. Its protein is CASSPASSLYDTQYF.

The rearrangement links TRBV30 to TRBJ2-7, with TRBD2 matching 13 bases. The CDR3 extends over 15 amino acids. Germline trimming cut 1 base from V and 3 bases from J; bases unmatched to any gene: 3. Germline V gives CDR1 GTSNPN, CDR2 SVGIG (reference sequence). This chain's CDR3 is CAWSEGTSGDYEQYF. CDR3 nucleotides: TGTGCCTGGAGTGAGGGGACTAGCGGGGACTACGAGCAGTACTTC.

The CDR3 sequence is CASSKASTGELFF. In nucleotides, the CDR3 is TGTGCCAGCAGCAAAGCTAGCACCGGGGAGCTGTTTTTT. This chain connects TRBV21-1 to TRBJ2-2; TRBD2, the table's D call, was not compared with the DNA. TRBV21-1 is labeled a pseudogene. This CDR3 comprises 13 residues.

The V call is TRBV6-5, the J call TRBJ1-2; TRBD1 matches 7 bases. The ends lost 4 bases at V and 7 bases at J; junction bases unmatched: 6. CDR1 and CDR2 (germline): MNHEY, SVGAGI. The CDR3 has 13 amino acids. The CDR3 sequence: CASSSTGDGGYTF. The CDR3 DNA sequence: TGTGCCAGCAGTTCCACAGGGGATGGTGGCTACACCTTC.

The chain combines TRBV7-2 with TRBJ2-2; possible D gene TRBD1, 5 bases. Per the germline V gene, CDR1 is SGHTA and CDR2 is FQGNSA. The CDR3 has 16 residues. The ends were cut back, 1 base at V and 1 base at J, with 10 bases in the middle. The CDR3 loop reads CASSLGVGLNTGELFF. CDR3 nucleotide sequence: TGTGCCAGCAGCTTAGGGGTGGGGCTGAACACCGGGGAGCTGTTTTTT.

This clone has only a few counts. CDR3 bases: TGCAGCGTCCAAATTAGCGGAGCAGATACGCAGTATTTT. This encodes CSVQISGADTQYF. The chain carries TRBV29-1 and TRBJ2-3, with D tentatively TRBD2 (6 bases). Trimming cost V 6 bases and J 4 bases, with 14 bases left between them. CDR1 SQVTM and CDR2 ANQGSEA come from the germline V gene. This CDR3 is built from 13 residues.

V and J are TRBV11-3 and TRBJ1-4, with D perhaps TRBD1 (5 bases). CDR1 and CDR2 (germline): SGHNT, YENEEA. V was pared by 6 bases and J by 8 bases, with 13 bases between. The CDR3 has 13 amino acids. The CDR3 nucleotides read TGTGCCAGCAGGGACAACAAGGAGGAAAAACTGTTTTTT. Protein: CASRDNKEEKLFF.

This clone was counted a few times. The chain couples TRBV3-1 (or the pseudogene TRBV3-2) to TRBJ2-7, with D maybe TRBD2 (5 bases). CDR1 and CDR2 from the germline V gene are LGHDT and YNNKEL (reference sequence). The V end was cut by 4 bases, the J end by 5 bases, with 21 bases between. This CDR3 has 16 amino acids. CDR3: CASSPRTAPLFDEQYF. The DNA for the CDR3 is TGTGCCAGCAGCCCTCGGACTGCACCTCTATTCGACGAGCAGTACTTC.

This sequence joins TRBV30 and TRBJ2-7; D possibly corresponds to TRBD1 (6 bases). CDR1 and CDR2 (germline): GTSNPN, SVGIG (reference sequence). The CDR3 has 15 residues. V was pared by 3 bases and J by 3 bases, with 18 bases between. CDR3 residues: CAWRLTGLRYYEQYF. CDR3 DNA: TGTGCCTGGAGGCTCACAGGGCTCAGGTACTACGAGCAGTACTTC. Using reference TRBV30 and TRBJ2-7 for the parts outside the CDR3, the full variable domain is SQTIHQWPATLVQPVGSPLSLECTVEGTSNPNLYWYRQAAGRGLQLLFYSVGIGQISSEVPQNLSASRPQDRQFILSSKKLLLSDSGFYLCAWRLTGLRYYEQYFGPGTRLTVT.